These T cell receptor beta chains were read from a single sample in a study of blood T cell repertoires in COVID-19. Using immunoSEQ multiplex PCR, the repertoire was profiled, and TCRdb retains in-frame clones only, with some absent. The sample has roughly 190,000 clones, about 80% seen once; the top ten hold about 2.7%. The source material was peripheral blood. These receptors were collected from a human donor with acute or convalescent COVID-19. The donor label of this sample is uncertain. Each CDR3 is given with its conserved first and last residue. Fields, in order: J gene, clone size, V gene, D gene, CDR3 protein, CDR3 DNA. The D gene is left open where the match is weak. Only some rows state a clone size, as once, few, many or a class for expanded clones.

J gene: TRBJ1-6
clone size: NA
V gene: TRBV12-3/TRBV12-4
D gene: TRBD1
CDR3 protein: CASSLAQGGVLHF
CDR3 DNA: TGTGCCAGCAGTTTAGCGCAGGGGGGAGTCCTCCACTTT

J gene: TRBJ2-1
clone size: NA
V gene: TRBV6-1
D gene: TRBD2
CDR3 protein: CASSEFSGSSYNEQFF
CDR3 DNA: TGTGCCAGCAGTGAATTTAGCGGGAGCTCCTACAATGAGCAGTTCTTC

J gene: TRBJ2-1
clone size: NA
V gene: TRBV9
D gene: NA
CDR3 protein: CASSVAGGNGAYNEQFF
CDR3 DNA: TGTGCCAGCAGCGTAGCAGGCGGGAATGGCGCCTACAATGAGCAGTTCTTC

J gene: TRBJ1-2
clone size: NA
V gene: TRBV27
D gene: TRBD1
CDR3 protein: CASSQQQGADGYTF
CDR3 DNA: TGTGCCAGCAGTCAGCAACAGGGGGCGGACGGCTACACCTTC

J gene: TRBJ1-3
clone size: NA
V gene: TRBV28
D gene: NA
CDR3 protein: CASSRDSSGNTIYF
CDR3 DNA: TGTGCCAGCAGTCGTGACAGCTCTGGAAACACCATATATTTT

J gene: TRBJ2-6
clone size: NA
V gene: TRBV6-5
D gene: TRBD1
CDR3 protein: CASRLQGAGANVLTF
CDR3 DNA: TGTGCCAGCAGGTTACAGGGGGCTGGGGCCAACGTCCTGACTTTC

J gene: TRBJ2-5
clone size: NA
V gene: TRBV5-1
D gene: TRBD1
CDR3 protein: CASSRSGTGQETQYF
CDR3 DNA: TGCGCCAGCAGCCGCTCCGGGACAGGGCAGGAGACCCAGTACTTC

J gene: TRBJ2-5
clone size: NA
V gene: TRBV10-1
D gene: TRBD1
CDR3 protein: CASSGTGQGDYHQETQYF
CDR3 DNA: TGCGCCAGCAGCGGGACCGGACAGGGAGATTACCACCAAGAGACCCAGTACTTC

J gene: TRBJ2-6
clone size: NA
V gene: TRBV6-4
D gene: NA
CDR3 protein: CASSDSGGSGANVLTF
CDR3 DNA: TGTGCCAGCAGTGACTCCGGCGGGTCCGGGGCCAACGTCCTGACTTTC

J gene: TRBJ1-1
clone size: once
V gene: TRBV9
D gene: TRBD1
CDR3 protein: CASSVLGQGPNTEAFF
CDR3 DNA: TGTGCCAGCAGCGTACTTGGACAGGGACCGAACACTGAAGCTTTCTTT

J gene: TRBJ1-1
clone size: NA
V gene: TRBV29-1
D gene: TRBD1
CDR3 protein: CSVTGAPTEAFF
CDR3 DNA: TGCAGCGTTACAGGGGCGCCCACTGAAGCTTTCTTT

J gene: TRBJ2-3
clone size: NA
V gene: TRBV18
D gene: TRBD1
CDR3 protein: CASSPGTGGAGTDTQYF
CDR3 DNA: TGTGCCAGCTCCCCCGGGACAGGGGGCGCTGGCACAGATACGCAGTATTTT

J gene: TRBJ2-3
clone size: NA
V gene: TRBV9
D gene: TRBD1
CDR3 protein: CASSVKGQLDTQYF
CDR3 DNA: TGTGCCAGCAGCGTCAAGGGACAGCTCGATACGCAGTATTTT

J gene: TRBJ1-5
clone size: NA
V gene: TRBV2
D gene: NA
CDR3 protein: CASSLQGEGQPQHF
CDR3 DNA: TGTGCCAGCAGCCTACAGGGCGAGGGTCAGCCCCAGCATTTT

J gene: TRBJ2-5
clone size: NA
V gene: TRBV28
D gene: NA
CDR3 protein: CASTQGRETQYF
CDR3 DNA: TGTGCCAGCACTCAGGGTCGGGAGACCCAGTACTTC

J gene: TRBJ2-2
clone size: NA
V gene: TRBV27
D gene: TRBD2
CDR3 protein: CASSSGTSAQIGELFF
CDR3 DNA: TGTGCCAGCTCCTCCGGGACTAGCGCTCAAATCGGGGAGCTGTTTTTT

J gene: TRBJ1-2
clone size: many
V gene: TRBV6-4
D gene: TRBD1
CDR3 protein: CASSDTNRGGGYTF
CDR3 DNA: TGTGCCAGCAGTGACACGAACAGGGGTGGTGGCTACACCTTC

J gene: TRBJ2-1
clone size: NA
V gene: TRBV6-1
D gene: TRBD1
CDR3 protein: CASSEVGRGYEQFF
CDR3 DNA: TGTGCCAGCAGTGAAGTCGGCAGGGGGTATGAGCAGTTCTTC

J gene: TRBJ2-7
clone size: NA
V gene: TRBV5-1
D gene: NA
CDR3 protein: CASSTGTGTTNYEQYF
CDR3 DNA: TGCGCCAGCAGCACCGGTACCGGGACAACCAACTACGAGCAGTACTTC

J gene: TRBJ1-4
clone size: NA
V gene: TRBV11-2
D gene: NA
CDR3 protein: CASSPPGRPNEKLFF
CDR3 DNA: TGTGCCAGCAGCCCCCCTGGGAGGCCTAATGAAAAACTGTTTTTT

J gene: TRBJ2-1
clone size: NA
V gene: TRBV7-3
D gene: TRBD2
CDR3 protein: CASSPRGAGVLPNEQFF
CDR3 DNA: TGTGCCAGCAGCCCCCGCGGAGCGGGGGTGCTACCGAATGAGCAGTTCTTC

J gene: TRBJ1-1
clone size: NA
V gene: TRBV5-1
D gene: NA
CDR3 protein: CASSLEGEVTEAFF
CDR3 DNA: TGCGCCAGCAGCTTGGAAGGGGAGGTCACTGAAGCTTTCTTT

J gene: TRBJ2-1
clone size: NA
V gene: TRBV7-3
D gene: TRBD1
CDR3 protein: CASSFRGQGDGEQFF
CDR3 DNA: TGTGCCAGCAGCTTTAGGGGACAGGGCGATGGTGAGCAGTTCTTC

J gene: TRBJ2-7
clone size: NA
V gene: TRBV19
D gene: TRBD1
CDR3 protein: CAIGTGGGEQYF
CDR3 DNA: TGTGCCATAGGAACAGGGGGCGGCGAGCAGTACTTC

J gene: TRBJ2-1
clone size: few
V gene: TRBV5-1
D gene: NA
CDR3 protein: CASSDSGHLNEQFF
CDR3 DNA: TGCGCCAGCAGCGATTCAGGACACCTCAATGAGCAGTTCTTC

J gene: TRBJ1-2
clone size: NA
V gene: TRBV30
D gene: NA
CDR3 protein: CAWSVGQGYGYTF
CDR3 DNA: TGTGCCTGGAGTGTTGGGCAGGGCTATGGCTACACCTTC

J gene: TRBJ2-3
clone size: NA
V gene: TRBV7-2
D gene: TRBD1
CDR3 protein: CASSRRSLGGHSWTQYF
CDR3 DNA: TGTGCCAGCAGCCGTCGCTCCCTAGGGGGCCACAGTTGGACGCAGTATTTT

J gene: TRBJ2-1
clone size: NA
V gene: TRBV24-1
D gene: TRBD1
CDR3 protein: CATEGGTGTNEQFF
CDR3 DNA: TGTGCCACCGAGGGGGGGACAGGGACCAATGAGCAGTTCTTC

J gene: TRBJ2-3
clone size: NA
V gene: TRBV9
D gene: TRBD2
CDR3 protein: CASSVAASGGTDTQYF
CDR3 DNA: TGTGCCAGCAGCGTAGCGGCTAGCGGTGGCACAGATACGCAGTATTTT